This T cell receptor (beta chain) was captured by sequencing in a study of blood T cell repertoires in COVID-19. Per the study methods: Researchers report that nucleated cell counts were estimated from reference gene primer amplification. Here immunoSEQ multiplex PCR was the method, and the copy in TCRdb shows in-frame clones only, minus some. The V and J calls and clone size come from that table; D and trimming were worked out from the DNA. This repertoire shows 91,000 or so clones, 85% to 95% found once; its top ten account for about 3.9%. Per the germline V gene, CDR1 is LNHDA and CDR2 is SQIVND (reference sequence). Trimming cost V 8 bases and J 3 bases; bases outside gene matches: 1. CDR3 length: 12 amino acids.

Sequenced input: peripheral blood. This sequence was found in a woman between 45 and 65 years old in a cohort sampled during active COVID-19. The rearrangement links TRBV19 to TRBJ2-5; 9 bases line up with TRBD1. CDR3 in amino acids: CASRDREETQYF. The CDR3 region has the DNA TGTGCCAGTCGGGACAGGGAAGAGACCCAGTACTTC.